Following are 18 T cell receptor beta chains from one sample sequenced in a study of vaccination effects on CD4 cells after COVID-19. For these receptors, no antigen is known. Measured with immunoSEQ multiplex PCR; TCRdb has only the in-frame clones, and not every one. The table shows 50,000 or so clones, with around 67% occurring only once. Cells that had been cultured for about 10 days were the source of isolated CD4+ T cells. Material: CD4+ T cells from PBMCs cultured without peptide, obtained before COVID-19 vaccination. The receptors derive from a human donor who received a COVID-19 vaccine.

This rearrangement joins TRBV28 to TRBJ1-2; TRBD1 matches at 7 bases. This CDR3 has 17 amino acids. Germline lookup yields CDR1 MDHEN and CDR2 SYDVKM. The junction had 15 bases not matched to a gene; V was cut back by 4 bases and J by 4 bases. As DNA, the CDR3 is TGTGCCAGCAGTTATAGTTGGGACAGCCCCGCCATCTATGGCTACACCTTC. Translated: CASSYSWDSPAIYGYTF.

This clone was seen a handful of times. Written as DNA, the CDR3 is TGTGCCAGCAGCCGTGGACTAGCGGGGGGGCCCCTCACAGATACGCAGTATTTT. Its protein product is CASSRGLAGGPLTDTQYF. The chain links TRBV4-2 to TRBJ2-3; 15 bases agree with TRBD2. The CDR3 has 18 amino acids. V was pared by 4 bases and J by 2 bases, with 7 bases of the junction left unmatched. Germline V lookup: CDR1 LGHNA, CDR2 YNFKEQ.

CDR3 residues: CASSLLRLAGSSYEQYF. The CDR3 nucleotides are TGTGCCAGCAGCCTGCTTAGACTAGCGGGCAGCTCCTACGAGCAGTACTTC. This chain links TRBV7-9 with TRBJ2-7, with 10 bases that match TRBD2. CDR1 is SEHNR and CDR2 is FQNEAQ in the germline V gene (reference sequence). V trimming: 5 bases; J trimming: 0 bases; junction bases outside the gene matches: 10. This CDR3 is built from 17 residues.

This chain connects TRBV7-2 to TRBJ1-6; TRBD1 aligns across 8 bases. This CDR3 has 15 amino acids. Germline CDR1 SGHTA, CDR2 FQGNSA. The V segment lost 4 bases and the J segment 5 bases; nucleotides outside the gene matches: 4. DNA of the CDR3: TGTGCCAGCAGCTGGGGACAGGTTGATAATTCACCCCTCCACTTT. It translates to CASSWGQVDNSPLHF. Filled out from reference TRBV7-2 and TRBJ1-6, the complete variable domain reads GAGVSQSPSNKVTEKGKDVELRCDPISGHTALYWYRQSLGQGLEFLIYFQGNSAPDKSGLPSDRFSAERTGGSVSTLTIQRTQQEDSAVYLCASSWGQVDNSPLHFGNGTRLTVT.

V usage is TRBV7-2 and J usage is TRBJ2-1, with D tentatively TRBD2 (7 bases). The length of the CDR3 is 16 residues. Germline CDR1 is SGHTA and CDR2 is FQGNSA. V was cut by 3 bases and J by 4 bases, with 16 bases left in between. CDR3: CASSFHGGPGYNEQFF. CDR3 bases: TGTGCCAGCAGCTTCCACGGGGGGCCGGGGTACAATGAGCAGTTCTTC.

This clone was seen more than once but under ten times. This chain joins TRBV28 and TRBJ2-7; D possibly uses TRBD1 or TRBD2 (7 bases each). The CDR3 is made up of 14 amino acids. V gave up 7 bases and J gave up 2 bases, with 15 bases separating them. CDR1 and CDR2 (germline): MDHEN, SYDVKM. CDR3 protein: CASTQGGGPYEQYF. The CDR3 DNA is TGTGCCAGCACCCAGGGGGGAGGGCCCTACGAGCAGTACTTC.

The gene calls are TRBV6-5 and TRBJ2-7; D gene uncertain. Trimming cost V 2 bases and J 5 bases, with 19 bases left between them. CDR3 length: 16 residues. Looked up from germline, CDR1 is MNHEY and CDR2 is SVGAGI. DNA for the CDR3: TGTGCCAGCAGTTACACCATGCTTAGGGTTTCCCACGAGCAGTACTTC. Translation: CASSYTMLRVSHEQYF.

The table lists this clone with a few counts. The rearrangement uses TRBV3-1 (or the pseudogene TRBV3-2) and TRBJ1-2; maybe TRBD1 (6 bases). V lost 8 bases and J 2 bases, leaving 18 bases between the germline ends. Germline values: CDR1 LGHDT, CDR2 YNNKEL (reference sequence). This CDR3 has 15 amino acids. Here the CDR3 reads CASHPSGAGNYGYTF. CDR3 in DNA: TGTGCCAGCCACCCATCGGGGGCAGGAAACTATGGCTACACCTTC.

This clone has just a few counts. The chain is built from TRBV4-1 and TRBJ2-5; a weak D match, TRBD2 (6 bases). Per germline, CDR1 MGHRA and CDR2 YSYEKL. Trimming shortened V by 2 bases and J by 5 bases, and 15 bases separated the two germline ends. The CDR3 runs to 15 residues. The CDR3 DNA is TGCGCCAGCAGCCAATCCGGGACTGGGGGGGAGACCCAGTACTTC. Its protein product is CASSQSGTGGETQYF.

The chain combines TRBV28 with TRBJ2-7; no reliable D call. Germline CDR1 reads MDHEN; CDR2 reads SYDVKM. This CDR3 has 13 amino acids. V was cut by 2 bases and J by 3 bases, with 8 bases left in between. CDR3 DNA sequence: TGTGCCAGCAGTTTAGCCTTTGTCTACGAGCAGTACTTC. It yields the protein CASSLAFVYEQYF.

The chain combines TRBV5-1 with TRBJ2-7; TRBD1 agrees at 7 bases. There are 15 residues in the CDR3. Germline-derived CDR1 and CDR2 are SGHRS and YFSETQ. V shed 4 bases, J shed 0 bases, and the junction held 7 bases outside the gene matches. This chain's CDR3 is CASSTGTANSYEQYF. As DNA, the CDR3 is TGCGCCAGCAGCACCGGGACAGCCAACTCCTACGAGCAGTACTTC.

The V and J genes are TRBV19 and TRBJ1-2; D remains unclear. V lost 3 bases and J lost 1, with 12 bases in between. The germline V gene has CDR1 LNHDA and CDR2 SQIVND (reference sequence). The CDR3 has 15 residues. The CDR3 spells CASSIWGSVNYGYTF. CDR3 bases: TGTGCCAGTAGTATTTGGGGATCCGTTAACTATGGCTACACCTTC.

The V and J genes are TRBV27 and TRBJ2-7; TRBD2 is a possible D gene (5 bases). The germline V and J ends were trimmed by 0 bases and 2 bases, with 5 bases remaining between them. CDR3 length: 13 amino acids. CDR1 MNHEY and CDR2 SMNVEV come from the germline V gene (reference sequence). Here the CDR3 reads CASSLSGAYEQYF. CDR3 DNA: TGTGCCAGCAGTTTATCCGGGGCCTACGAGCAGTACTTC.

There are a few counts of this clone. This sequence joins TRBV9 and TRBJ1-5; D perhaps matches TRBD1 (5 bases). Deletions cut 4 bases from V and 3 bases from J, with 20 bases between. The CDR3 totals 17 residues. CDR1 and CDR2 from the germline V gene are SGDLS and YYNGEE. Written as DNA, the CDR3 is TGTGCCAGCAGCCCTAGTGGTAAGACAGATGTCAATCAGCCCCAGCATTTT. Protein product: CASSPSGKTDVNQPQHF.

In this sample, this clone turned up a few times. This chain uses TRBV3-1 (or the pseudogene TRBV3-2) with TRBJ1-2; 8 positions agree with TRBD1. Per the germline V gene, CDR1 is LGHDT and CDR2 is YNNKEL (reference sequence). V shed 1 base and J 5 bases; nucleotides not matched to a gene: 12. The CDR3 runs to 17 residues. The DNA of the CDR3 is TGTGCCAGCAGCCAAGTTGGGGACCGACAGGGGAGGTATGGCTACACCTTC. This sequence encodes CASSQVGDRQGRYGYTF.

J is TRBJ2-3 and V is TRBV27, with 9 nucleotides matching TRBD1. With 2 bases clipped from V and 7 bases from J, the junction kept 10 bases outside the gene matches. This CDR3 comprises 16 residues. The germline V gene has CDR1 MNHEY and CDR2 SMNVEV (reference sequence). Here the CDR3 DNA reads TGTGCCAGCAGTTTAGGGGGACAGGGTCCTTTCAATACGCAGTATTTT. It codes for CASSLGGQGPFNTQYF.

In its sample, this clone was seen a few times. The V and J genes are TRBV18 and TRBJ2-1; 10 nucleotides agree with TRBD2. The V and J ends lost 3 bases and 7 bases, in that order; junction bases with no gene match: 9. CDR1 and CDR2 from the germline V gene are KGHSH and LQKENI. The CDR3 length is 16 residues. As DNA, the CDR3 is TGTGCCAGCTCACCGGTGGCTAGCGGGAGTTTAAATGAGCAGTTCTTC. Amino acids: CASSPVASGSLNEQFF.

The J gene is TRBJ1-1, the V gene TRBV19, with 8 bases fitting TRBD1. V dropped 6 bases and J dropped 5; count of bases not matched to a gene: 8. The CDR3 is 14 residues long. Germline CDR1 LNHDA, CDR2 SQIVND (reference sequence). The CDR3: CASSPTGGRTEAFF. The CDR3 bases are TGTGCCAGTAGCCCAACAGGGGGTAGGACTGAAGCTTTCTTT.